These T cell receptor beta chains were read from a single sample in a study of T cell repertoires in cytomegalovirus infection. TCRdb recomputed calls from the reads with MiXCR, one row per CDR3 protein. Of about 900,000 distinct CDR3 sequences listed, around 32% are singletons. These TCRs' antigens remain unknown. The sequencing used cultured CD8+ T cells from PBMCs, collected from culture after CMV antigen stimulation. These TCRs come from a human donor in good health (CMV status not recorded). Some clones in this sample may be carry-over from other donors' samples. CDR3s include the opening cysteine and the closing phenylalanine or tryptophan. A D gene is named only where the DNA matches it firmly. The size of a clone is reported for some rows only, either as once, few or many, or as a class for expanded clones.

CASSPDLAGDVSYNEQFF	TGTGCCAGCAGCCCCGATCTAGCGGGGGATGTCTCCTACAATGAGCAGTTCTTC	TRBD2	.	TRBJ2-1	TRBV7-6
CASSQGALGELDTGELFF	TGTGCCAGCAGCCAAGGTGCCCTTGGGGAGTTGGACACCGGGGAGCTGTTTTTT	.	.	TRBJ2-2	TRBV4-2
CASSYSRSTGIGYTF	TGTGCCAGCAGTTACTCCCGTTCGACAGGGATCGGCTACACCTTC	TRBD1	.	TRBJ1-2	TRBV6-6
CASSPGTGPWEKLFF	TGCGCCAGCAGCCCTGGGACAGGGCCTTGGGAAAAACTGTTTTTT	TRBD1	.	TRBJ1-4	TRBV4-3
CASSLERVRATEAFF	TGTGCCAGCAGCTTAGAGAGGGTGAGGGCCACTGAAGCTTTCTTT	.	.	TRBJ1-1	TRBV7-3
CASSLGGWRVAFF	TGTGCCAGCAGTTTAGGGGGTTGGAGGGTGGCTTTCTTT	.	.	TRBJ1-1	TRBV28
CAGQDRITGELFF	TGTGCCGGTCAGGACAGGATCACCGGGGAGCTGTTTTTT	TRBD1	.	TRBJ2-2	TRBV6-8
CASRLSPGELFF	TGTGCCAGCAGGCTTTCTCCCGGGGAGCTGTTTTTT	.	.	TRBJ2-2	TRBV2
CASGGPKNIQYF	TGTGCTAGCGGGGGGCCCAAAAACATTCAGTACTTC	.	.	TRBJ2-4	TRBV12-5
CASDSRDSNGYTF	TGTGCCTCAGATTCTCGGGACAGCAATGGCTACACCTTC	TRBD1	.	TRBJ1-2	TRBV9
CASERGDNEQFF	TGTGCCAGCGAGCGAGGGGACAATGAGCAGTTCTTC	.	.	TRBJ2-1	TRBV6-5
CASKDRAYNSPLHF	TGTGCCAGCAAAGACAGGGCCTATAATTCACCCCTCCACTTT	TRBD1	.	TRBJ1-6	TRBV6-6
CASTHAGTETGANVLTF	TGTGCCAGCACCCACGCCGGGACAGAAACTGGGGCCAACGTCCTGACTTTC	TRBD1	.	TRBJ2-6	TRBV27
CASSYSGGPIDTQYF	TGTGCCAGCAGCTATAGCGGGGGGCCGATCGATACGCAGTATTTT	TRBD2	few	TRBJ2-3	TRBV7-6
CATSRDRGSNYGYTF	TGTGCCACCAGCAGAGACAGGGGATCTAACTATGGCTACACCTTC	.	.	TRBJ1-2	TRBV15
CASGGEGAYTEAFF	TGTGCCAGCGGAGGGGAGGGTGCGTACACTGAAGCTTTCTTT	.	.	TRBJ1-1	TRBV2
CASSQDPRSNTEAFF	TGCGCCAGCAGCCAAGATCCTCGGTCGAACACTGAAGCTTTCTTT	.	.	TRBJ1-1	TRBV4-1
CASSLALRQGVYYGYTF	TGTGCCAGCAGTTTAGCCCTCCGACAGGGGGTGTACTATGGCTACACCTTC	TRBD1	few	TRBJ1-2	TRBV27
CASSEYIGGAQYF	TGTGCCAGCAGTGAATATATCGGGGGGGCGCAGTATTTT	TRBD2	.	TRBJ2-3	TRBV25-1
CASTPSASSYNEQFF	TGTGCCAGCACCCCTAGCGCGAGCTCCTACAATGAGCAGTTCTTC	.	few	TRBJ2-1	TRBV6-1
CASSRTSGGAGDEQFF	TGTGCCAGCAGTCGGACTAGCGGGGGGGCAGGTGATGAGCAGTTCTTC	TRBD2	many	TRBJ2-1	TRBV7-6
CASSLGVLKSQPQHF	TGTGCCAGCAGCTTAGGGGTCCTCAAGTCTCAGCCCCAGCATTTT	.	.	TRBJ1-5	TRBV7-8
CASSLVVRGAAGTEAFF	TGCGCCAGCAGCTTGGTGGTCCGCGGGGCCGCGGGCACTGAAGCTTTCTTT	.	few	TRBJ1-1	TRBV5-1
CASTHGQLGSPLHF	TGTGCCAGTACTCACGGGCAGCTCGGTTCACCCCTCCACTTT	.	.	TRBJ1-6	TRBV19
CASSILAGRTDTQYF	TGTGCCAGCAGCATACTAGCGGGGAGGACAGATACGCAGTATTTT	TRBD2	many	TRBJ2-3	TRBV7-2
CASSVTGADGNTIYF	TGTGCCAGCAGCGTTACAGGGGCAGATGGAAACACCATATATTTT	TRBD1	.	TRBJ1-3	TRBV3-1
CASSYTGTEAFF	TGTGCCAGCAGCTATACAGGGACCGAAGCTTTCTTT	.	many	TRBJ1-1	TRBV6-5
CASSYSGGLTGELFF	TGTGCCAGCAGTTACTCCGGGGGGCTCACCGGGGAGCTGTTTTTT	.	.	TRBJ2-2	TRBV6-5
CASSSGTGSTEAFF	TGTGCCAGCAGCTCCGGGACAGGGTCCACTGAAGCTTTCTTT	TRBD1	few	TRBJ1-1	TRBV7-6